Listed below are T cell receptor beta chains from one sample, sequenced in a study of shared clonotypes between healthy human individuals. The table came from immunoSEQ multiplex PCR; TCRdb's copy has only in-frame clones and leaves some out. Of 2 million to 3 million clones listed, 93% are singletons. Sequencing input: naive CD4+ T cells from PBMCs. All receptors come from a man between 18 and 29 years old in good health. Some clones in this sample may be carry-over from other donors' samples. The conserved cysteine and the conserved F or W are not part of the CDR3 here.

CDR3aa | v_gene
AISGTREALPNYGYT | TRBV10-3
ASRTHVSGANVLT | TRBV6-1
ASSTGQVNYGYT | TRBV28
ASGATSSGNTIY | TRBV19
ASSLWGVRDLEQY | TRBV7-2
AISESTGGAGSGISYEQY | TRBV10-3
ASSSSSGRTDTQY | TRBV6-1
ASSLVEDSDQPQH | TRBV5-1
ASSLTGVEQPQH | TRBV4-2
ASSRGQTLYEQY | TRBV2
ASSQFSREGYEQY | TRBV14
ASTGTGVVRTEAF | TRBV27
ASRIRMNTEAF | TRBV19
ASSLGQGSGKEQY | TRBV7-3
ASSQEIRGTVLEAF | TRBV4-2
AIGGGGYNEQF | TRBV6-1
ASSFSGTSGRAVETQY | TRBV5-6
ASSPRVQGAFKNTEAF | TRBV18
ASSTARAEQY | TRBV6-6
SASTNTQY | TRBV20-1
ASSVERGGGEQF | TRBV2
ASSPGGSYEQY | TRBV18
ASSPLSGGDQPQH | TRBV7-8
ASSFPSSAYYYNEQF | TRBV7-9
AISGSSGQETQY | TRBV10-3
ASSPAGQGNNEQF | TRBV28
ASSQPTQGSIEY | TRBV5-4
ASSYVRVREAGELF | TRBV6-6
ASRNRDGNYEQY | TRBV2
ATTLGDRYVEQY | TRBV28
ASSRPGQGGYEQY | TRBV4-1
ASSLGLANEQF | TRBV5-1
ASSLDRTGGGRNGYT | TRBV11-2
SGSGGAGYT | TRBV20-1
ASSFGQTYTDTQY | TRBV6-1
ASSPSTEGYT | TRBV28
SVVQVRDTQY | TRBV29-1
ASSQGGSSGANVLT | TRBV7-9
ASRTRGAISGEQY | TRBV5-1
ASSTIQGVAGQETQY | TRBV7-2
ASSPPGGGPSDEQF | TRBV18
ASSEVSRGNIQY | TRBV2
ASSVEADTYSGNTIY | TRBV9
ASSIRTGGYQPQH | TRBV2
ASSSTAKLGANVLT | TRBV6-5
ASSLGPITPTIPQY | TRBV5-1
ASSPGGGKAEKLF | TRBV18
ASSVGDARTEAF | TRBV9
ASSVEGGAGNTIY | TRBV9
ASRPTSGIYNEQF | TRBV6-5
ASSYTGTGGGQPQH | TRBV6-5
ASSPSTGLAKNIQY | TRBV28
AISPGQGQETQY | TRBV10-3
SVEPHLARETQY | TRBV29-1
AISDDRGDSPLH | TRBV10-3
ASSPETGLAF | TRBV6-5
SVEDWGVSYNEQF | TRBV29-1